What follows are 24 T cell receptor beta chains derived from one specimen sequenced in a study of blood T cell repertoires in COVID-19. Assay: immunoSEQ multiplex PCR; the TCRdb copy retains only in-frame clones and omits some. Of some 400,000 clones listed, around 87% are singletons. Material for sequencing was peripheral blood. Receptor source: a human donor in a cohort sampled during active COVID-19.

V is TRBV5-1 and J is TRBJ1-1; D is ambiguous. V shed 0 bases and J shed 7 bases, with 7 bases lying between them. CDR1 and CDR2 from the germline V gene are SGHRS and YFSETQ. This CDR3 region has 12 residues. Here the CDR3 reads CASSLATGEAFF. The CDR3 coding sequence is TGCGCCAGCAGCTTGGCCACGGGTGAAGCTTTCTTT.

In this sample, this clone turned up a few times. At one end the junction does not follow the germline gene, possibly because of a read error. This chain uses TRBV11-2 with TRBJ2-1; 16 bases are shared with TRBD2. Germline CDR1 reads SGHAT; CDR2 reads FQNNGV. The CDR3 spans 18 residues. In nucleotides, the CDR3 is TGTGCCAGCAGCTCCGGGACTAGCGGGAGGGCCTCCTCCAATGAGCAGTTCTTC. This gives the protein CASSSGTSGRASSNEQFF.

The V call is TRBV29-1, the J call TRBJ2-3; the match to TRBD2 covers 10 bases. The CDR3 contains 15 residues. CDR1 SQVTM and CDR2 ANQGSEA come from the germline V gene. J was trimmed by 6 bases and V by 6 bases; bases with no gene match: 12. CDR3 in DNA: TGCAGCGTCCTCAGTAGCGGGAGGAGTAGGGATACGCAGTATTTT. Protein product: CSVLSSGRSRDTQYF.

As concerns this clone: At one end the junction does not follow the germline gene, possibly because of a read error. The chain joins TRBV3-1 (or the pseudogene TRBV3-2) to TRBJ2-3, with TRBD1 matching 7 bases. CDR1 and CDR2 from the germline V gene are LGHDT and YNNKEL (reference sequence). The CDR3 has 13 amino acids. CDR3 residues: CASSQGQGTTPYF. The CDR3 DNA is TGTGCCAGCAGCCAAGGACAGGGAACGACGCCGTATTTT.

The rearrangement links TRBV5-1 to TRBJ2-1; the D gene is possibly TRBD1 (5 bases). The CDR3 covers 13 residues. Germline lookup yields CDR1 SGHRS and CDR2 YFSETQ. V was clipped by 2 bases and J by 9 bases, with 12 bases between them. As DNA, the CDR3 is TGCGCCAGCAGCTTAGGACAATGGGGTGAGCAGTTCTTC. It yields the protein CASSLGQWGEQFF.

This clone appeared many times. This chain uses TRBV10-2 with TRBJ2-3, with D perhaps matching TRBD1 (6 bases). Trimming shortened V by 3 bases and J by 4 bases, and 14 bases separated the two germline ends. There are 15 residues in the CDR3. Germline CDR1 and CDR2: WSHSY and SAAADI. The CDR3 region is CASSDQGMWADTQYF. The CDR3 DNA reads TGCGCCAGCAGTGATCAGGGGATGTGGGCAGATACGCAGTATTTT.

The chain has TRBV30 and TRBJ1-6; D is perhaps TRBD1 (5 bases). V dropped 0 bases and J dropped 8 bases, with 8 bases sitting between them. Germline V gene sequence: CDR1 GTSNPN, CDR2 SVGIG (reference sequence). The CDR3 covers 13 residues. The CDR3 sequence is CAWSVRVDSPLHF. DNA for the CDR3: TGTGCCTGGAGTGTCAGGGTGGATTCACCCCTCCACTTT.

This chain uses TRBV2 with TRBJ2-1, with 9 positions matching TRBD2. The V gene end was trimmed by 6 bases and the J gene end by 5 bases; junction bases not matched to a gene: 5. The germline V gene encodes CDR1 SNHLY and CDR2 FYNNEI. This CDR3 comprises 14 residues. CDR3 bases: TGTGCCAGCAGCCTCTTAGCGGGGGACAATGAGCAGTTCTTC. Protein sequence: CASSLLAGDNEQFF.

This chain joins TRBV27 and TRBJ1-2; 8 bases line up with TRBD1. Germline CDR1 MNHEY, CDR2 SMNVEV (reference sequence). V lost 7 bases, J lost 8 bases, and 9 bases stayed unmatched. This CDR3 has 13 amino acids. CDR3 in amino acids: CASNHRGSGGYTF. As DNA, the CDR3 is TGTGCCAGCAACCACAGGGGGTCAGGCGGCTACACCTTC.

The chain employs TRBV19 and TRBJ1-1; tentatively, D is TRBD1 (6 bases). V gave up 4 bases and J gave up 4 bases, with 10 bases separating them. This CDR3 has 13 residues. Per germline, CDR1 LNHDA and CDR2 SQIVND (reference sequence). This chain's CDR3 is CASSKGGSTEAFF. The CDR3 DNA sequence: TGTGCCAGTAGTAAAGGGGGTAGCACTGAAGCTTTCTTT.

Points on this clone: At the DNA level, this CDR3 is encoded by other sequences in the same sample as well. CDR3 sequence reads: CASSQGGPYNEQFF. The CDR3 DNA sequence: TGTGCCAGCAGCCAAGGAGGGCCCTACAATGAGCAGTTCTTC. V usage is TRBV3-1 (or the pseudogene TRBV3-2) and J usage is TRBJ2-1, with D tentatively TRBD2 (5 bases). CDR1 is LGHDT, CDR2 YNNKEL, per germline (reference sequence). CDR3 size: 14 residues. V dropped 1 base and J dropped 2 bases, with 6 bases sitting between them.

V is TRBV5-1 and J is TRBJ2-3; TRBD1 agrees at 8 bases. Unmatched junction bases numbered 11, after V lost 0 bases and J lost 2 bases. From germline, CDR1 is SGHRS and CDR2 YFSETQ. This CDR3 is built from 18 residues. The CDR3 sequence: CASSLVDPGQGDTDTQYF. The DNA of the CDR3 is TGCGCCAGCAGCTTGGTCGACCCCGGACAGGGAGACACAGATACGCAGTATTTT. Variable domain in full (rest from reference TRBV5-1 and TRBJ2-3): KAGVTQTPRYLIKTRGQQVTLSCSPISGHRSVSWYQQTPGQGLQFLFEYFSETQRNKGNFPGRFSGRQFSNSRSEMNVSTLELGDSALYLCASSLVDPGQGDTDTQYFGPGTRLTVL.

This clone was counted once. V is TRBV2 and J is TRBJ1-2, with 9 bases lining up with TRBD1. CDR3 size: 14 residues. Germline loops: CDR1 SNHLY, CDR2 FYNNEI. The ends lost 6 bases at V and 6 bases at J; junction bases unmatched: 8. This chain's CDR3 is CASSRWRTGDGYTF. CDR3 bases: TGTGCCAGCAGCCGATGGAGGACAGGGGATGGCTACACCTTC.

This clone came up many times. V gene TRBV6-5 combines with J gene TRBJ1-3; D possibly corresponds to TRBD1 (5 bases). The germline V and J ends were trimmed by 6 bases and 2 bases, with 11 bases remaining between them. This CDR3 has 14 amino acids. CDR1 and CDR2 (germline): MNHEY, SVGAGI. The CDR3 loop reads CASSDRGAGNTIYF. CDR3 DNA sequence: TGTGCCAGCAGCGATCGGGGGGCTGGAAACACCATATATTTT.

This clone was picked up one time. The V gene is TRBV28, the J gene TRBJ2-5; 7 bases fit TRBD2. This CDR3 comprises 16 residues. The germline CDR1 and CDR2 sequences are MDHEN and SYDVKM. V lost 5 bases, J lost 4 bases, and 13 bases stayed unmatched. This CDR3 is CASSSVSGGYRETQYF. CDR3 DNA: TGTGCCAGCAGTAGCGTCTCGGGGGGATATCGAGAGACCCAGTACTTC.

A word on this clone: Other nucleotide sequences from this sample produce the same CDR3. The V call is TRBV6-5, the J call TRBJ1-6; 8 bases are shared with TRBD1. The V gene end was trimmed by 5 bases and the J gene end by 7 bases; junction bases not matched to a gene: 4. Germline V gene lookup returns CDR1 MNHEY and CDR2 SVGAGI. This CDR3 region has 14 residues. In nucleotides, the CDR3 is TGTGCCAGCAGTCTTGACAGGGGAAATTCACCCCTCCACTTT. This translates into CASSLDRGNSPLHF.

This clone was picked up one time. The chain is built from TRBV19 and TRBJ2-4, with D perhaps TRBD2 (5 bases). Germline CDR1 reads LNHDA; CDR2 reads SQIVND (reference sequence). Trimming stripped 5 bases from V and 9 bases from J, with 17 bases between. CDR3 length equals 14 residues. CDR3 residues: CASSPRELVGIQYF. CDR3 sequence (DNA): TGTGCCAGTAGTCCCCGGGAACTAGTCGGCATTCAGTACTTC. Drawing the rest from reference TRBV19 and TRBJ2-4, the complete variable domain is DGGITQSPKYLFRKEGQNVTLSCEQNLNHDAMYWYRQDPGQGLRLIYYSQIVNDFQKGDIAEGYSVSREKKESFPLTVTSAQKNPTAFYLCASSPRELVGIQYFGAGTRLSVL.

In its sample, this clone was seen once. This chain joins TRBV3-1 (or the pseudogene TRBV3-2) and TRBJ1-3; D is undetermined. CDR3 length equals 15 residues. V was trimmed by 1 base and J by 0 bases, leaving 7 bases between them. CDR1 and CDR2 (germline): LGHDT, YNNKEL (reference sequence). CDR3 bases: TGTGCCAGCAGCCAAGTAGCTCCCTCTGGAAACACCATATATTTT. Its protein product is CASSQVAPSGNTIYF.

This chain uses TRBV3-1 (or the pseudogene TRBV3-2) with TRBJ1-2; TRBD1 is a possible D gene (6 bases). The CDR3 has 15 amino acids. V was shortened by 3 bases and J by 8 bases, with 19 bases between the two germline ends. CDR1 and CDR2 (germline): LGHDT, YNNKEL (reference sequence). CDR3 DNA sequence: TGTGCCAGCAGCCAGTTCCAGGGGCTAGGGCAAGGCTACACCTTC. This codes for CASSQFQGLGQGYTF.

V usage is TRBV18 and J usage is TRBJ2-1; the D is unclear. Germline CDR1 KGHSH, CDR2 LQKENI. CDR3 size: 13 residues. V was clipped by 3 bases and J by 7 bases, with 10 bases between them. The CDR3 DNA sequence: TGTGCCAGCTCACCGAACTCCGTAAATGAGCAGTTCTTC. Its protein product is CASSPNSVNEQFF. Together with reference TRBV18 and TRBJ2-1, the CDR3 gives the full variable domain: NAGVMQNPRHLVRRRGQEARLRCSPMKGHSHVYWYRQLPEEGLKFMVYLQKENIIDESGMPKERFSAEFPKEGPSILRIQQVVRGDSAAYFCASSPNSVNEQFFGPGTRLTVL.

The chain joins TRBV9 to TRBJ1-2; 12 bases fit TRBD1. The CDR3 contains 17 residues. Looked up from germline, CDR1 is SGDLS and CDR2 is YYNGEE. V lost 4 bases, J lost 0 bases, and 7 bases stayed unmatched. The CDR3 protein is CASSFRDRGQPNYGYTF. As DNA, the CDR3 is TGTGCCAGCAGCTTCCGGGACAGGGGGCAACCTAACTATGGCTACACCTTC.

The chain uses TRBV2 and TRBJ2-7; 12 nucleotides agree with TRBD2. This CDR3 has 14 residues. J was trimmed by 3 bases and V by 6 bases; bases with no gene match: 3. The germline gives CDR1 SNHLY, CDR2 FYNNEI. The CDR3 region has the DNA TGTGCCAGCAGGGAGACTAGCGGGGGCTACGAGCAGTACTTC. This sequence encodes CASRETSGGYEQYF.

V and J are TRBV29-1 and TRBJ1-2; D not certain. The CDR3 is 11 residues long. Trimming left V 5 bases short and J 8 bases short, with 12 bases between. CDR1 and CDR2 (germline): SQVTM, ANQGSEA. CDR3 in amino acids: CSVHSGSGYTF. DNA for the CDR3: TGCAGCGTTCACAGCGGTTCAGGCTACACCTTC.

The rearrangement uses TRBV11-2 and TRBJ2-1; D might be TRBD2 (5 bases). The CDR3 covers 16 residues. CDR1 is SGHAT, CDR2 FQNNGV, per germline. V gave up 3 bases and J gave up 5 bases, with 17 bases separating them. Here the CDR3 reads CASSLWEQRPNNEQFF. The CDR3 DNA sequence: TGTGCCAGCAGCTTGTGGGAGCAGAGACCGAACAATGAGCAGTTCTTC. Filled out from reference TRBV11-2 and TRBJ2-1, the complete variable domain reads EAGVAQSPRYKIIEKRQSVAFWCNPISGHATLYWYQQILGQGPKLLIQFQNNGVVDDSQLPKDRFSAERLKGVDSTLKIQPAKLEDSAVYLCASSLWEQRPNNEQFFGPGTRLTVL.